This is a list of T cell receptor beta chains from one sample in a study of a mutant IDH1 vaccine in newly diagnosed glioma. Clones were read by immunoSEQ multiplex PCR, and TCRdb kept only the in-frame ones, dropping some. The sample has approximately 62,000 clones, 70% to 90% seen once. These receptors' antigens are unknown. The sample in question was PBMCs, obtained from a glioma patient whose treatment included an IDH1 peptide vaccine. The receptors were gathered from a man aged 25 to 40 with glioma. Both conserved end residues are part of each CDR3. D genes are given only for firm matches. The size of a clone is reported for some rows only, either as once, few or many, or as a class for expanded clones.

len,j_gene,d_gene,v_gene,abundance,CDR3nt,CDR3aa
12,TRBJ2-3,-,TRBV25-1,-,TGTGCCAGCAGTGTCCCCGGGGATACGCAGTATTTT,CASSVPGDTQYF
11,TRBJ1-2,-,TRBV25-1,once,TGTGCCAGCAAAAAGGGCTATGGCTACACCTTC,CASKKGYGYTF
15,TRBJ2-1,-,TRBV11-3,-,TGTGCCAGCAGCCCAAGCCTCGGGATGGACAATGAGCAGTTCTTC,CASSPSLGMDNEQFF
15,TRBJ2-7,-,TRBV12-5,-,TGTGCTAGTGTCGTATCAGGTGTTAGCTCCTACGAGCAGTACTTC,CASVVSGVSSYEQYF
17,TRBJ1-5,TRBD1,TRBV7-8,-,TGTGCCAGCAGCTTCTCCGGGACAGGGAAAAATAATCAGCCCCAGCATTTT,CASSFSGTGKNNQPQHF
14,TRBJ2-7,-,TRBV5-4,-,TGTGCCAGCAGCTCAACCGGACAACCCTACGAGCAGTACTTC,CASSSTGQPYEQYF
15,TRBJ1-2,TRBD1,TRBV4-1,-,TGCGCCAGCAGTCTTACAGGGGAAACCTGGGTTGGCTACACCTTC,CASSLTGETWVGYTF
17,TRBJ1-5,TRBD1,TRBV5-6,-,TGTGCCAGCAGCTTGGGGTCAGGGGGACATAGCAATCAGCCCCAGCATTTT,CASSLGSGGHSNQPQHF
11,TRBJ1-1,-,TRBV6-5,-,TGTGCCAGCAGTTACTCAATTGAAGCTTTCTTT,CASSYSIEAFF
16,TRBJ2-2,TRBD2,TRBV5-4,-,TGTGCCAGCAGCTTGGTACTAGCGGGGAACACCGGGGAGCTGTTTTTT,CASSLVLAGNTGELFF
17,TRBJ1-1,TRBD1,TRBV27,medium-sized,TGTGCCAGCAGTTCCACCGGGACAGGGTATAGGAACACTGAAGCTTTCTTT,CASSSTGTGYRNTEAFF
13,TRBJ1-2,-,TRBV25-1,once,TGTGCCAGCAGTGAATGGACGGCTTGGGGCTACACCTTC,CASSEWTAWGYTF
17,TRBJ2-7,TRBD1,TRBV7-9,-,TGTGCCAGCAGCTTAGCTGGACAGGGGGACCGTCCCTACGAGCAGTACTTC,CASSLAGQGDRPYEQYF
13,TRBJ2-3,-,TRBV14,-,TGTGCCAGCAGCCAAGTGAGCACAGATACGCAGTATTTT,CASSQVSTDTQYF
16,TRBJ2-7,-,TRBV5-1,-,TGCGCCAGCACCCCCGGGGGAGCGGCCGTCTCCTACGAGCAGTACTTC,CASTPGGAAVSYEQYF
13,TRBJ2-1,-,TRBV5-8,-,TGTGCCAGCAGCTTGATATGGGTAAATGAGCAGTTCTTC,CASSLIWVNEQFF
16,TRBJ1-2,TRBD1,TRBV5-4,-,TGTGCCAGCAGCTTGGTCTGGGACAGGGGGCTTGATGGCTACACCTTC,CASSLVWDRGLDGYTF
13,TRBJ2-7,-,TRBV28,-,TGTGCCAGCAGTGACCAGGGCTGGTACGAGCAGTACTTC,CASSDQGWYEQYF
20,TRBJ2-3,-,TRBV21-1,-,TGTGCCAGCAGCAAAGTCGGACTAGCGGGGGACCCGCCCCGGATAGATACGCAGTATTTT,CASSKVGLAGDPPRIDTQYF
19,TRBJ2-7,-,TRBV1,-,TGCACCAGCAGCCACCTGACTCCCAACGGCCGGGGGTCTCTTTACGAGCAGTACTTC,CTSSHLTPNGRGSLYEQYF
12,TRBJ2-7,-,TRBV5-1,-,TGCGCCAGCAGCCCAGACGGCAGTGAGCAGTACTTC,CASSPDGSEQYF
14,TRBJ2-5,-,TRBV6-1,-,TGTGCCAGCAGTGAACTAGGGCAGCGAGAGACCCAGTACTTC,CASSELGQRETQYF
13,TRBJ1-2,-,TRBV9,once,TGTGCCAGCAGCGTCCCGGTGGGTATCGGCTACACCTTC,CASSVPVGIGYTF
14,TRBJ2-1,-,TRBV19,-,TGTGCCAGTAGTATAGGTGCAGGAAACAATGAGCAGTTCTTC,CASSIGAGNNEQFF
13,TRBJ1-1,TRBD1,TRBV27,-,TGTGCCAGCAGACAGGGGGCGGCCACTGAAGCTTTCTTT,CASRQGAATEAFF
19,TRBJ1-1,TRBD1,TRBV18,few,TGTGCCAGCTCACCACCGATGGGGACAGGGAGATTCGTTTTGAGTGAAGCTTTCTTT,CASSPPMGTGRFVLSEAFF
17,TRBJ1-4,-,TRBV5-1,-,TGCGCCAGCAGCCTGACCCCCGAGGACGCAACTAATGAAAAACTGTTTTTT,CASSLTPEDATNEKLFF
16,TRBJ2-6,-,TRBV5-4,-,TGTGCCAGCAGCTTGGCCTTCTACTCTGGGGCCAACGTCCTGACTTTC,CASSLAFYSGANVLTF
16,TRBJ2-5,TRBD1,TRBV9,once,TGTGCCAGCAGCGTAGCTCTTGCACAGGGGCGAGAGACCCAGTACTTC,CASSVALAQGRETQYF
14,TRBJ1-6,-,TRBV7-6,-,TGTGCCAGCAAGGCCAGCTCCTATAATTCACCCCTCCACTTT,CASKASSYNSPLHF
16,TRBJ2-3,TRBD2,TRBV18,-,TGTGCCAGCTCACCACCGGGAGGGTGGGGTGTGGATACGCAGTATTTT,CASSPPGGWGVDTQYF
18,TRBJ1-2,-,TRBV5-8,-,TGTGCCAGCAGCCCGTCGGGTGGGGCTAGACCGCAACACTATGGCTACACCTTC,CASSPSGGARPQHYGYTF